This T cell receptor (beta chain) derives from a study of shared clonotypes between healthy human individuals. The protocol was immunoSEQ multiplex PCR, while the TCRdb copy is restricted to in-frame clones and leaves out a portion. This sample has hundreds of thousands of clones; 75% to 85% occur once, and the top ten carry roughly an eighth. With 0 bases removed from V and 4 bases from J, the gap between germline ends came to 8 bases. This CDR3 contains 14 residues. Looked up from germline, CDR1 is SGDLS and CDR2 is YYNGEE. The genes are TRBV9 and TRBJ2-1, with TRBD2 as a possible D gene (5 bases). The sequencing input was PBMCs. This clonotype was obtained from a woman aged 40 to 55 in good health. Some clones in this sample may be carry-over from other donors' samples. Here the CDR3 reads CASSVVGEYNEQFF. The CDR3, as DNA: TGTGCCAGCAGCGTAGTGGGAGAATACAATGAGCAGTTCTTC.